These T cell receptor beta chains were read from a single sample in a study of T-cell reconstitution after alpha-beta-depleted transplantation in children. TCRdb re-derived calls from the PCR reads in MiXCR, one entry per CDR3 protein. This table has some 520,000 distinct CDR3 sequences, 32% appearing once. The sequencing used PBMCs from the stem cell graft donor, collected from the stem cell graft. These receptors were collected from a human donor who donated a stem cell graft to a child with aplastic anemia. The CDR3 runs from the conserved cysteine through the conserved F or W. A D gene is named only where the DNA matches it firmly. Clone size is stated in some rows and not others, as once, few, many or a class when expanded.

clone size	V gene	D gene	J gene	CDR3 protein	CDR3 DNA
few	TRBV2	NA	TRBJ2-2	CAGGEETGTGELFF	TGTGCAGGGGGGGAGGAAACGGGCACCGGGGAGCTGTTTTTT
few	TRBV5-1	NA	TRBJ1-5	CASSSRGDLNQPQHF	TGCGCCAGCAGCTCCCGCGGGGACCTAAATCAGCCCCAGCATTTT
few	TRBV5-1	TRBD1	TRBJ2-2	CASSLRTGGAGELFF	TGCGCCAGCAGCTTGAGGACAGGGGGTGCCGGGGAGCTGTTTTTT
NA	TRBV28	NA	TRBJ1-3	CASNPGGGLSGNTIYF	TGTGCCAGCAACCCAGGCGGCGGTCTCTCTGGAAACACCATATATTTT
few	TRBV20-1	NA	TRBJ2-5	CSASFQTRETQYF	TGCAGTGCTAGCTTTCAAACGAGGGAGACCCAGTACTTC
NA	TRBV12-3/TRBV12-4	NA	TRBJ2-5	CASSQTDSGETQYF	TGTGCCAGCAGTCAAACGGACAGTGGCGAGACCCAGTACTTC
NA	TRBV15	TRBD1	TRBJ2-3	CATSRDVAGQGTDTQYF	TGTGCCACCAGCAGAGATGTGGCGGGACAGGGCACAGATACGCAGTATTTT
NA	TRBV20-1	TRBD1	TRBJ2-7	CSARARTGVPYEQYF	TGCAGTGCTAGAGCCCGGACAGGCGTCCCCTACGAGCAGTACTTC
few	TRBV11-2	NA	TRBJ1-2	CASSLGSSNYGYTF	TGTGCCAGCAGCCTCGGGTCATCTAACTATGGCTACACCTTC
NA	TRBV18	NA	TRBJ2-5	CASSPKQLPQETQYF	TGTGCCAGCTCACCAAAGCAGCTACCTCAAGAGACCCAGTACTTC
NA	TRBV19	NA	TRBJ1-4	CASSIVGPGTLNEKLFF	TGTGCCAGTAGTATAGTCGGCCCCGGGACACTTAATGAAAAACTGTTTTTT
NA	TRBV29-1	NA	TRBJ2-7	CSALARGYEQYF	TGCAGCGCTCTAGCGAGGGGCTACGAGCAGTACTTC
NA	TRBV27	NA	TRBJ2-5	CASRMLAQETQYF	TGTGCCAGCAGAATGTTGGCTCAAGAGACCCAGTACTTC
NA	TRBV30	NA	TRBJ2-2	CAWSLRLGTGELFF	TGTGCCTGGAGTTTGAGGCTAGGCACCGGGGAGCTGTTTTTT
NA	TRBV5-1	TRBD1	TRBJ1-2	CASSSRTGRGYTF	TGCGCCAGCAGCTCCCGGACAGGGCGCGGCTACACCTTC
NA	TRBV20-1	NA	TRBJ2-6	CSAARGANVLTF	TGCAGTGCTGCGAGAGGGGCCAACGTCCTGACTTTC
few	TRBV29-1	TRBD2	TRBJ2-2	CSAWTSGITGELFF	TGCAGCGCCTGGACTAGCGGGATAACCGGGGAGCTGTTTTTT
NA	TRBV6-1	TRBD1	TRBJ2-5	CASSGTGGAETQYF	TGTGCCAGCAGTGGGACAGGGGGCGCGGAGACCCAGTACTTC
NA	TRBV9	TRBD1	TRBJ2-3	CASNRDRSTDTQYF	TGTGCCAGCAACCGGGACAGGAGCACAGATACGCAGTATTTT
NA	TRBV5-1	TRBD1	TRBJ1-1	CASSRADTWDRGQVHTEAFF	TGCGCCAGCAGCCGCGCCGATACTTGGGACAGGGGGCAGGTCCACACTGAAGCTTTCTTT
NA	TRBV28	TRBD2	TRBJ2-5	CASSSLGLALETQYF	TGTGCCAGCAGTTCGCTCGGACTAGCGTTAGAGACCCAGTACTTC
few	TRBV6-9	NA	TRBJ2-3	CASSYTGVQLHLTDTQYF	TGTGCCAGCAGTTACACCGGGGTCCAGCTCCATCTCACAGATACGCAGTATTTT
NA	TRBV29-1	TRBD1	TRBJ2-1	CSVEVVQGINEQFF	TGCAGCGTTGAAGTGGTACAGGGGATTAATGAGCAGTTCTTC
NA	TRBV4-3	NA	TRBJ1-3	CASSQEFSVPGNTIYF	TGCGCCAGCAGCCAAGAATTTAGTGTACCCGGAAACACCATATATTTT
NA	TRBV6-2/TRBV6-3	NA	TRBJ2-1	CASSPGRGQINEQFF	TGTGCCAGCAGTCCGGGGCGGGGCCAAATCAATGAGCAGTTCTTC
few	TRBV10-3	TRBD1	TRBJ1-5	CAIRGQGGQPQHF	TGTGCCATCAGGGGACAGGGCGGACAGCCCCAGCATTTT
NA	TRBV6-1	TRBD1	TRBJ2-1	CASSDGSGGFYNEQFF	TGTGCCAGCAGTGATGGGTCAGGGGGATTCTACAATGAGCAGTTCTTC
few	TRBV29-1	NA	TRBJ1-4	CSVETFGQGSTNEKLFF	TGCAGCGTTGAAACGTTCGGGCAGGGATCAACTAATGAAAAACTGTTTTTT
once	TRBV5-1	NA	TRBJ1-5	CASSVGPGNQPQHF	TGCGCCAGCAGCGTGGGGCCGGGCAATCAGCCCCAGCATTTT
few	TRBV20-1	TRBD2	TRBJ2-7	CSADPLASGHYEQYF	TGCAGTGCTGATCCCCTCGCTAGCGGACACTACGAGCAGTACTTC
few	TRBV4-3	NA	TRBJ2-1	CASSQVAYGYNEQFF	TGCGCCAGCAGCCAAGTCGCCTATGGTTACAATGAGCAGTTCTTC
NA	TRBV10-3	TRBD1	TRBJ1-1	CAISESRSTGSKTEAFF	TGTGCCATCAGTGAGTCGCGCTCGACAGGGTCAAAGACTGAAGCTTTCTTT
few	TRBV18	NA	TRBJ1-2	CASSPRSEDFYGYTF	TGTGCCAGCTCACCACGAAGTGAAGACTTTTATGGCTACACCTTC
few	TRBV7-9	NA	TRBJ1-2	CASSPRPLDPGSGYTF	TGTGCCAGCAGCCCGAGACCCTTAGACCCTGGTAGTGGCTACACCTTC
few	TRBV28	TRBD2	TRBJ2-1	CASSDPGLARNEQFF	TGTGCCAGCAGCGATCCGGGACTAGCGAGGAATGAGCAGTTCTTC
many	TRBV15	NA	TRBJ2-5	CATSRQGIGETQYF	TGTGCCACCAGCAGACAGGGTATAGGAGAGACCCAGTACTTC
once	TRBV6-2/TRBV6-3	TRBD2	TRBJ2-1	CASTGTSGRTEQFF	TGTGCCAGCACGGGGACTAGCGGGAGGACTGAGCAGTTCTTC
NA	TRBV12-3/TRBV12-4	NA	TRBJ1-1	CASSPDRFEAFF	TGTGCCAGCAGTCCTGACAGGTTTGAAGCTTTCTTT
NA	TRBV7-2	NA	TRBJ1-4	CASSLHRVGENEKLFF	TGTGCCAGCAGCCTGCACAGGGTTGGGGAGAATGAAAAACTGTTTTTT
NA	TRBV5-4	TRBD1	TRBJ1-3	CASSTEQGPHAGNTIYF	TGTGCCAGCAGCACGGAACAGGGGCCCCATGCTGGAAACACCATATATTTT
NA	TRBV4-3	TRBD1	TRBJ1-2	CASSQHDFRDRALSYGYTF	TGCGCCAGCAGCCAACACGATTTTCGTGACAGGGCTTTGAGCTATGGCTACACCTTC
NA	TRBV16	NA	TRBJ2-1	CASSHPPDSRYNEQFF	TGTGCCAGCAGCCATCCCCCAGATTCAAGATACAATGAGCAGTTCTTC
NA	TRBV5-6	TRBD1	TRBJ2-5	CASSLPGQGTQETQYF	TGTGCCAGCAGCTTACCGGGACAGGGGACTCAAGAGACCCAGTACTTC
NA	TRBV7-2	NA	TRBJ2-5	CASSLSRERRETQYF	TGTGCCAGCAGCTTATCACGGGAGCGGCGGGAGACCCAGTACTTC
NA	TRBV20-1	TRBD1	TRBJ2-5	CSARDGRTGQETQYF	TGCAGTGCTAGAGATGGCAGGACAGGGCAAGAGACCCAGTACTTC
NA	TRBV9	TRBD1	TRBJ2-1	CASSVATWDRGVNEQFF	TGTGCCAGCAGCGTAGCTACGTGGGACAGGGGTGTCAATGAGCAGTTCTTC
NA	TRBV7-2	NA	TRBJ2-5	CASSLRPVETQYF	TGTGCCAGCAGCTTAAGGCCCGTCGAGACCCAGTACTTC
NA	TRBV29-1	NA	TRBJ2-2	CSGGQTGELFF	TGCAGCGGTGGACAGACCGGGGAGCTGTTTTTT
NA	TRBV27	NA	TRBJ2-1	CASSLKTTPIYNEQFF	TGTGCCAGCAGTCTCAAGACTACACCGATTTACAATGAGCAGTTCTTC
NA	TRBV12-3/TRBV12-4	TRBD1	TRBJ2-7	CASSLGQGVSYEQYF	TGTGCCAGCAGTTTAGGACAGGGTGTTTCCTACGAGCAGTACTTC
NA	TRBV24-1	NA	TRBJ1-1	CATSDFGATEAFF	TGTGCCACCAGTGATTTTGGGGCCACTGAAGCTTTCTTT